This T cell receptor beta chain was recorded in a study of a mutant IDH1 vaccine in newly diagnosed glioma. Background on the study: Patients received vaccination from 4-6 weeks after radiotherapy alone, or with temozolomide cycles. Visit V12 was scheduled at week 35 and visit V13 at week 47.

Study-wide points: Any relationship between pseudoprogression and changes in top peripheral T cell clonotypes seemed absent.

As for this clone: The antigen is not known. A much larger clone lies a single base off, so this may be a read error.

From germline, CDR1 is SGHNT and CDR2 YYREEE (reference sequence). V lost 3 bases to trimming and J lost 4 bases, with 5 bases between them. The length of the CDR3 is 12 residues. Described time point: week 47, end of study. What each vaccine dose contained was 300 ug of mutant IDH1 20-mer peptide, accompanied by topical imiquimod. Patients came in for eight vaccinations, in weeks 1, 3, 5, 7, 11, 15, 19 and 23. The repertoire was sequenced with immunoSEQ multiplex PCR; TCRdb's copy has only in-frame clones and lacks some. The sample lists about 56,000 clones; 70% to 85% were seen once. The input for sequencing was PBMCs, taken from a glioma patient whose treatment included an IDH1 peptide vaccine. The TCR originated in a man aged 50-59 years with glioma. The gene calls are TRBV5-4 and TRBJ2-1; D unclear. CDR3 residues: CASSSRYNEQFF. CDR3 coding DNA: TGTGCCAGCAGCTCCCGATACAATGAGCAGTTCTTC.